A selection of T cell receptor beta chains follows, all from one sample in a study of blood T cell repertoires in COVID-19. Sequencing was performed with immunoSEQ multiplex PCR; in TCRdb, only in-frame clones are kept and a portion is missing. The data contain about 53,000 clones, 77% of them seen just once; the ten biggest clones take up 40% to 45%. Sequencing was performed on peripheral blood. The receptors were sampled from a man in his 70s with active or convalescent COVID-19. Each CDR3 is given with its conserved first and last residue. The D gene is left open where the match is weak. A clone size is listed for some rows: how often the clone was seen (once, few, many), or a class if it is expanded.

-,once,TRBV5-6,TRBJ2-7,TGTGCCAGCAGCTTCGGCAGGAATCGCTACGAGCAGTACTTC,CASSFGRNRYEQYF
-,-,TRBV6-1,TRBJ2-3,TGTGCCAGCAGTGAAGGCACAGGGACGGTCGCAGATACGCAGTATTTT,CASSEGTGTVADTQYF
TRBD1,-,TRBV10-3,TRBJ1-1,TGTGCCATCAGGGGAGGACAGGGGTACACTGAAGCTTTCTTT,CAIRGGQGYTEAFF
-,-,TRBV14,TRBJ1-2,TGTGCCAGCAGCCCGGGACTGAAGTATGGCTACACCTTC,CASSPGLKYGYTF
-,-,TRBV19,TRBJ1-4,TGTGCCAGTAGTTCCGGGGTTCTCCGAAATAATGAAAAACTGTTTTTT,CASSSGVLRNNEKLFF
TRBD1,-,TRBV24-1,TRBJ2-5,TGTGCCACCAGTGCGACAGGGTACCAAGAGACCCAGTACTTC,CATSATGYQETQYF
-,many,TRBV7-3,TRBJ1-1,TGTGCCAGCAGCTTAAGCAGTAACACTGAAGCTTTCTTT,CASSLSSNTEAFF
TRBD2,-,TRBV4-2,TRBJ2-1,TGTGCCAGCAGCCAAGTCCCTAGCGGGATGGTGTCCTACAATGAGCAGTTCTTC,CASSQVPSGMVSYNEQFF
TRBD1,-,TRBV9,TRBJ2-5,TGTGCCAGCAGCGTAGAAGGGACAGGGTGGGAGACCCAGTACTTC,CASSVEGTGWETQYF
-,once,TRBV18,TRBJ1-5,TGTGCCAGCTCACCACCGGCTCAGCCCCAGCATTTT,CASSPPAQPQHF
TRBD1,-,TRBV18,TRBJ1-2,TGTGCCAGCTCACCCGGGACAGGGAATGGCTACACCTTC,CASSPGTGNGYTF
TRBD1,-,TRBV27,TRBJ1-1,TGTGCCAGCAGTTCGAATACAGGGGGCCGCTTCATGAACACTGAAGCTTTCTTT,CASSSNTGGRFMNTEAFF
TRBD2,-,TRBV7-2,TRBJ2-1,TGTGCCAGCAGCTTGACTAGCGGGGCATACAATGAGCAGTTCTTC,CASSLTSGAYNEQFF
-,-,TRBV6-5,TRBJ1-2,TGTGCCAGCAGTTACTCGAGAACAGGGTATGGCTACACCTTC,CASSYSRTGYGYTF
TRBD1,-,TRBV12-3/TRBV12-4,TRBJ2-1,TGTGCCAGCAGGGGGGACAGATACAATGAGCAGTTCTTC,CASRGDRYNEQFF
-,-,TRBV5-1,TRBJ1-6,TGCGCCAGCAGCCTGGAGACGGCAGGGCGGAATTCACCCCTCCACTTT,CASSLETAGRNSPLHF
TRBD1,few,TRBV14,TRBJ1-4,TGTGCCAGCAGCCCGATCGCCCTAACAGGGGGAGGAAAACTGTTTTTT,CASSPIALTGGGKLFF
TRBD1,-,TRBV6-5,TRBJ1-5,TGTGCCAGCAGGACGGGACAGGGGACCTATCAGCCCCAGCATTTT,CASRTGQGTYQPQHF
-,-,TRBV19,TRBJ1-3,TGTGCCAGTAGTATGTTAAGAGGCTCTGGAAACACCATATATTTT,CASSMLRGSGNTIYF
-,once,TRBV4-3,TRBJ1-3,TGCGCCAGCAGCCAACAGGGAAATACTGGAAACACCATATATTTT,CASSQQGNTGNTIYF
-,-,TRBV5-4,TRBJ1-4,TGTGCCAGCAGCCGGACAAGCGCAACTAATGAAAAACTGTTTTTT,CASSRTSATNEKLFF
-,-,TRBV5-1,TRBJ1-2,TGCGCCAGCAGCCCTGATACGACAGGAGGCTACACCTTC,CASSPDTTGGYTF
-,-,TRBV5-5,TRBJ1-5,TGTGCCAGCAGCCCAAACAATGGCAATCAGCCCCAGCATTTT,CASSPNNGNQPQHF
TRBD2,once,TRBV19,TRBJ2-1,TGTGCCAGTAGACCCCTAGCGGGGGCTTCCTACAATGAGCAGTTCTTC,CASRPLAGASYNEQFF
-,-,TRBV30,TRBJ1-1,TGTGCCTGGAGTGTAGTAAGGAGCATTGAAGCTTTCTTT,CAWSVVRSIEAFF
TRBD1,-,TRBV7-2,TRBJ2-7,TGTGCCAGCAGCTTAGGTCAGGGGGTAACCTACGAGCAGTACTTC,CASSLGQGVTYEQYF
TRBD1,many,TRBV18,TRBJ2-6,TGTGCCAGCTCGGGCGGACAGGGGAGTAGCTCTGGGGCCAACGTCCTGACTTTC,CASSGGQGSSSGANVLTF
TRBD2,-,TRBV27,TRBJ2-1,TGTGCCAGCAGTACACTAGCGAAGAATGAGCAGTTCTTC,CASSTLAKNEQFF
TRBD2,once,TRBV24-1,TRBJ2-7,TGTGCCACCAGGGCGGGAGACTATCCCTACGAGCAGTACTTC,CATRAGDYPYEQYF
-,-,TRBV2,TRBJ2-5,TGTGCCAGCAGTGAAGCGGGGCTAGAAGAGACCCAGTACTTC,CASSEAGLEETQYF
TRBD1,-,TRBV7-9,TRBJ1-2,TGTGCCAGCAGCTCGACCGGGACAGGGGGTTCGGTTAACTATGGCTACACCTTC,CASSSTGTGGSVNYGYTF
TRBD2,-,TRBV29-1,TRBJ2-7,TGCAGCGTTGTATCGGGGGGGGAGCAGTACTTC,CSVVSGGEQYF
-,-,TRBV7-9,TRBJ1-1,TGTGCCAGCAGCCCCGCGGGGTCACAGGCTGAAGCTTTCTTT,CASSPAGSQAEAFF
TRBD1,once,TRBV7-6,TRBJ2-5,TGTGCCAGCGGGGGACAGGTCGGCCAAGAGACCCAGTACTTC,CASGGQVGQETQYF
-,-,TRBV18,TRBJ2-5,TGTGCCAGCTCACCAAGAGGAGCGAGACTCCAAGAGACCCAGTACTTC,CASSPRGARLQETQYF
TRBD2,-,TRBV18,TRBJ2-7,TGTGCCAGCTCACCAGGACTAGCGGACCCCCGATACGAGCAGTACTTC,CASSPGLADPRYEQYF
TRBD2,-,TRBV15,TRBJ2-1,TGTGCCACCAGCAGAGCCGGGACTAGCGGGAGTCTCTACAATGAGCAGTTCTTC,CATSRAGTSGSLYNEQFF
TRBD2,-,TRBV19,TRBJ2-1,TGTGCCAGTAGTAGCGGGAGCTCCTACAATGAGCAGTTCTTC,CASSSGSSYNEQFF
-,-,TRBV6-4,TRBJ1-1,TGTGCCAGCAGTGACGGGAGGAAGAAAGCTTTCTTT,CASSDGRKKAFF
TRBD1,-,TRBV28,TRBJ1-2,TGTGCCAGCAGTTTAATGGGGACAGGGGCGGACTATGGCTACACCTTC,CASSLMGTGADYGYTF
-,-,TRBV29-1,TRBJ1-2,TGCAGCGTTTTCGGGGGGGACTCCCCCCAGGGCTACACCTTC,CSVFGGDSPQGYTF
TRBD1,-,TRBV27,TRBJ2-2,TGTGCCAGCAGTTACCGGACAGGAATAAACACCGGGGAGCTGTTTTTT,CASSYRTGINTGELFF
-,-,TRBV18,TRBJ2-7,TGTGCCAGCTCACCGACAGGTTGGCGCTCCTACGAGCAGTACTTC,CASSPTGWRSYEQYF
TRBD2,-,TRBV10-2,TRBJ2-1,TGCGCCAGCAACTCGGGACTAGCGGGGGGGCGTGAGCAGTTCTTC,CASNSGLAGGREQFF
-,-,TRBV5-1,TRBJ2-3,TGCGCCAGCAGCTTGGCAGCGGCAGCCACAGATACGCAGTATTTT,CASSLAAAATDTQYF
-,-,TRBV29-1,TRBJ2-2,TGCAGCGTTGAATTACTTAGCAGTGGGGAGCTGTTTTTT,CSVELLSSGELFF
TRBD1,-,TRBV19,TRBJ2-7,TGTGCCAGTAGTCCGCAGGGACAGGGGGCCTCCTACGAGCAGTACTTC,CASSPQGQGASYEQYF